This T cell receptor (beta chain) was captured in a study of T-cell reconstitution after alpha-beta-depleted transplantation in children. This CDR3 spans 16 amino acids. Germline V gene data show CDR1 as DFQATT and CDR2 as SNEGSKA (reference sequence). The V segment lost 1 base and the J segment 3 bases; nucleotides outside the gene matches: 8. This clonotype was seen many times. Using unique molecular identifiers, the investigators prepared the TCRbeta library. One entry per CDR3 protein results from TCRdb running MiXCR on the PCR reads. The data show around 600,000 distinct CDR3 sequences, approximately 22% seen once.

This specimen consisted of PBMCs, mostly from graft donor cells, obtained 360 days after TCRalphabeta/CD19-depleted stem cell transplant. The rearrangement uses TRBV20-1 and TRBJ2-1; 8 bases are a match to TRBD2. The receptor was isolated from a boy younger than two who had a stem cell transplant for acute myeloid leukemia, so the T cells may come from the graft donor. CDR3 region: CSARGAGGAVYNEQFF. The CDR3 DNA sequence: TGCAGTGCTAGAGGGGCCGGGGGGGCCGTCTACAATGAGCAGTTCTTC.